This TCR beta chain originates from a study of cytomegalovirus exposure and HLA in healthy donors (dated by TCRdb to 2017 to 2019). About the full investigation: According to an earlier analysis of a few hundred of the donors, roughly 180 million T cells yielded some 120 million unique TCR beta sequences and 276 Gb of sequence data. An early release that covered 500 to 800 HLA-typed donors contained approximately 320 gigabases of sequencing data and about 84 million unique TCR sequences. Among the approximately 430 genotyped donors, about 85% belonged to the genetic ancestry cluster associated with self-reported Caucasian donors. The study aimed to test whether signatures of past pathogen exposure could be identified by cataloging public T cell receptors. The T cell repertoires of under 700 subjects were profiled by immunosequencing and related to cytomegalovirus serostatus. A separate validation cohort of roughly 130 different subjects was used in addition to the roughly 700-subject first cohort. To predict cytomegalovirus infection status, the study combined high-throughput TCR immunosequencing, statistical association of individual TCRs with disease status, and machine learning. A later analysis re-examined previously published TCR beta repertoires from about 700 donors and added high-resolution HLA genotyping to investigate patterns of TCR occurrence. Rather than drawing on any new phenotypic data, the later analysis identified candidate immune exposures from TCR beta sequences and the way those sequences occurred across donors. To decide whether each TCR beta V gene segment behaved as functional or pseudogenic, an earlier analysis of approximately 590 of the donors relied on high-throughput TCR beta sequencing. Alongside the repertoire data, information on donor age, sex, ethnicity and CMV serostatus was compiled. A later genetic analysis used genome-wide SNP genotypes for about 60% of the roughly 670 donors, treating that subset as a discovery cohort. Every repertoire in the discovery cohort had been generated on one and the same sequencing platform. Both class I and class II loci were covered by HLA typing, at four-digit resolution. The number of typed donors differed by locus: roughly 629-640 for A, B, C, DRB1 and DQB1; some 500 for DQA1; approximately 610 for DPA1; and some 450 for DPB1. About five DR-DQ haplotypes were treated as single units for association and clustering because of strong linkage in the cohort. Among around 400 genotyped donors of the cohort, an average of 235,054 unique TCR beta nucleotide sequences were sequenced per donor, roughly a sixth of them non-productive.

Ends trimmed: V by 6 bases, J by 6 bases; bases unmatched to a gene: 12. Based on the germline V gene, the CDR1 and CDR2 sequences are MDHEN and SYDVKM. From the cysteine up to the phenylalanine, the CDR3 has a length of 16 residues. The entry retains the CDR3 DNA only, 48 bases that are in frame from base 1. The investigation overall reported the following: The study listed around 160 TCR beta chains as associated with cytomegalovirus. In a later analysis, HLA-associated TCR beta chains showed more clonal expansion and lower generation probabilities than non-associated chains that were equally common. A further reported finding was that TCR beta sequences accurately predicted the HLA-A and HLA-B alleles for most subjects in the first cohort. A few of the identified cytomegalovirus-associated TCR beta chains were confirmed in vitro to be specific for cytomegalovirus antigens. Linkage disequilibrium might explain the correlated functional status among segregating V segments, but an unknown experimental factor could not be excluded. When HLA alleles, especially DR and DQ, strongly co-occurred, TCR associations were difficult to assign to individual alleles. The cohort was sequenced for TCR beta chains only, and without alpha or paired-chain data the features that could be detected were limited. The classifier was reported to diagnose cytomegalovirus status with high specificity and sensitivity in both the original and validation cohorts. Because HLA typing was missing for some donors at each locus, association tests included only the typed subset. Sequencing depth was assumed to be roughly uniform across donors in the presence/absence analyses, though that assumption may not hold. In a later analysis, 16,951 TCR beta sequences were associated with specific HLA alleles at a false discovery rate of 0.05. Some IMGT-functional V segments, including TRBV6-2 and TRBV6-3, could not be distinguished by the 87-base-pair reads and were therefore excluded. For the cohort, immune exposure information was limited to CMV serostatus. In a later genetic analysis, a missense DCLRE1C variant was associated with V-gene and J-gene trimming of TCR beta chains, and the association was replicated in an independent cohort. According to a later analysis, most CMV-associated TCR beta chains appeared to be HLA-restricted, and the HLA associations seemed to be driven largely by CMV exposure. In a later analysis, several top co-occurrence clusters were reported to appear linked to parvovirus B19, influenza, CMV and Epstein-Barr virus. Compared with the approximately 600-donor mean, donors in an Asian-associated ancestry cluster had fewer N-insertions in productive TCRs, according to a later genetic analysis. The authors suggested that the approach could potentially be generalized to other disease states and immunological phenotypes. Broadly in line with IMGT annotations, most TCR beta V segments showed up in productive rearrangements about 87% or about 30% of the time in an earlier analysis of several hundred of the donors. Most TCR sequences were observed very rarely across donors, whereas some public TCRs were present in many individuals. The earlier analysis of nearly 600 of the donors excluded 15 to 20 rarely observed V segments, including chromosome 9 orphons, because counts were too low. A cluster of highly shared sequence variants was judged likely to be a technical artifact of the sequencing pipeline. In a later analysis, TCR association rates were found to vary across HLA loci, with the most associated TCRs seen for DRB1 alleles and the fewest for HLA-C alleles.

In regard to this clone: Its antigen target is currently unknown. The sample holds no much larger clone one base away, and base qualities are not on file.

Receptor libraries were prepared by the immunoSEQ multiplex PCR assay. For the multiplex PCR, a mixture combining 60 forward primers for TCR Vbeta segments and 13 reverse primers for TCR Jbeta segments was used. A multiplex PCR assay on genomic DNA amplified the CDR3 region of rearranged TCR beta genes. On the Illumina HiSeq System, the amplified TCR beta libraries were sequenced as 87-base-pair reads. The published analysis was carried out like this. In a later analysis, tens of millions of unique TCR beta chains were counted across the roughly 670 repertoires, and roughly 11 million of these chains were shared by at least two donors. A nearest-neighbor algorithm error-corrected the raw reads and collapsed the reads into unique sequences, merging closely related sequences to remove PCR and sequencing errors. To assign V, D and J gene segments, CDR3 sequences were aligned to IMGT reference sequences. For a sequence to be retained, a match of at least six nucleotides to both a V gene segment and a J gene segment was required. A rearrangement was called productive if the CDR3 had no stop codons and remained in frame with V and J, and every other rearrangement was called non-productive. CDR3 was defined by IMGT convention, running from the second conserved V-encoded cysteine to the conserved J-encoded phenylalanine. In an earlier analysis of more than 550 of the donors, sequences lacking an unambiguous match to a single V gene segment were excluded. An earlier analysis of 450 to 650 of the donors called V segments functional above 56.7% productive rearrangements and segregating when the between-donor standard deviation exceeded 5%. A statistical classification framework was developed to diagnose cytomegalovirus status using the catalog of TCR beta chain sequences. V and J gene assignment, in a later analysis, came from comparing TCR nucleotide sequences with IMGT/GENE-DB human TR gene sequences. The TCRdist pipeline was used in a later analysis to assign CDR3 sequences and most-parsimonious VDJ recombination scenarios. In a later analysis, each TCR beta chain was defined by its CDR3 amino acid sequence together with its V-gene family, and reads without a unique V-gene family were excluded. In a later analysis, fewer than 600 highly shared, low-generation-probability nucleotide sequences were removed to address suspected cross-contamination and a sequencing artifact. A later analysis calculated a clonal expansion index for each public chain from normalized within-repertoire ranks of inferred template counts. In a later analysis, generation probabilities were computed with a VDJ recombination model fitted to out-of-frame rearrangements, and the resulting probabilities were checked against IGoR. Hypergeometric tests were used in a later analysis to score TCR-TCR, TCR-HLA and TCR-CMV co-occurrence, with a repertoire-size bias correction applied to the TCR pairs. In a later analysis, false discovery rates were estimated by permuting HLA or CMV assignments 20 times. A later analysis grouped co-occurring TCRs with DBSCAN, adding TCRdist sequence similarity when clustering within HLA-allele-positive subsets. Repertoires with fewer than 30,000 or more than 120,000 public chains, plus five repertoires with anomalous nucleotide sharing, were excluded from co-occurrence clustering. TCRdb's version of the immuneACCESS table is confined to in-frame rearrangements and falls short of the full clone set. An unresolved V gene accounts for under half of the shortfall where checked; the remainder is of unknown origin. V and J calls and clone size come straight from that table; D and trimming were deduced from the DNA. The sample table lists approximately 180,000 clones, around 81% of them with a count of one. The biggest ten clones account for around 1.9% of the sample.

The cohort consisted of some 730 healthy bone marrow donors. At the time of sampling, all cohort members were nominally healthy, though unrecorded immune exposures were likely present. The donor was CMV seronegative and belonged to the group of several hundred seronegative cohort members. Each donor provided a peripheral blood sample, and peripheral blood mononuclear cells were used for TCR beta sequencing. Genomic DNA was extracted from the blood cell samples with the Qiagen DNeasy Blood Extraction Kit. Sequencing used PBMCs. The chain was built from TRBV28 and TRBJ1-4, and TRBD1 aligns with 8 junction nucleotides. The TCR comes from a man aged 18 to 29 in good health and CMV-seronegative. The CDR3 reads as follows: CASRKIKAGGHEKLFF. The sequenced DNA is TGTGCCAGCAGAAAGATAAAGGCAGGGGGCCATGAAAAACTGTTTTTT.